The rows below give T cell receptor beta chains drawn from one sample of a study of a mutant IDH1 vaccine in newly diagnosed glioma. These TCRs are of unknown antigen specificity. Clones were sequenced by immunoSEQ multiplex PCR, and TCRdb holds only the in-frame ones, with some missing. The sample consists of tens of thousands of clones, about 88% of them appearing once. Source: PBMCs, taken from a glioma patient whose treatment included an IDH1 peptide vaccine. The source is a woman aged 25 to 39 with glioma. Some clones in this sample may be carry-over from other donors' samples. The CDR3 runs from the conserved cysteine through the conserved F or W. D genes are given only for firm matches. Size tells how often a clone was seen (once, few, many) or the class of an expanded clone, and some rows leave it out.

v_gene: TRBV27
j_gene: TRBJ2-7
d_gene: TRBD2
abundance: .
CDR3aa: CASSGWERGEQYF
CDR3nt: TGTGCCAGCAGTGGTTGGGAGCGGGGCGAGCAGTACTTC

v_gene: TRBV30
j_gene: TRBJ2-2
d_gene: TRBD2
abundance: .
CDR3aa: CACSGTLTGELFF
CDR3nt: TGTGCGTGTAGCGGGACCCTCACCGGGGAGCTGTTTTTT

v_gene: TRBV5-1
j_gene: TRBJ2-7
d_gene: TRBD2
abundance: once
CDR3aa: CASSAKTSGAYEQYF
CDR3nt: TGCGCCAGCAGCGCCAAGACTAGCGGGGCCTACGAGCAGTACTTC

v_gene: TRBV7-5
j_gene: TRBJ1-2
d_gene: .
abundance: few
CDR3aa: CARSLGTVCGGYTF
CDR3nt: TGTGCCAGAAGCTTAGGGACGGTCTGCGGGGGCTACACCTTC

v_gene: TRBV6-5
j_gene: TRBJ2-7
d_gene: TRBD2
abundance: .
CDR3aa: CASSSPGLAGGYEQYF
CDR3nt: TGTGCCAGCAGTTCCCCGGGACTAGCGGGAGGGTACGAGCAGTACTTC

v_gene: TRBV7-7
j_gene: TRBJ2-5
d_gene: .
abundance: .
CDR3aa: CASSRGSHQETQYF
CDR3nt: TGTGCTAGCAGCCGCGGCAGCCACCAAGAGACCCAGTACTTC

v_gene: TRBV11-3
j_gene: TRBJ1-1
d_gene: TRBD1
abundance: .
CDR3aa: CASSLQGGNTEAFF
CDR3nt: TGTGCCAGCAGCTTGCAGGGGGGGAACACTGAAGCTTTCTTT

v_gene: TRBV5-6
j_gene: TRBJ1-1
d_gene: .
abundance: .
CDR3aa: CASSFSSYTEAFF
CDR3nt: TGTGCCAGCAGCTTCTCCAGCTACACTGAAGCTTTCTTT

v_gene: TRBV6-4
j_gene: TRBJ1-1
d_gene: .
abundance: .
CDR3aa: CASSPSLRATEAFF
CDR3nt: TGTGCCAGCAGTCCCTCCTTGAGGGCCACTGAAGCTTTCTTT

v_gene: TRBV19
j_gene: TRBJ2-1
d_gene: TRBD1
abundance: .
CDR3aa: CATGTGLAGQFF
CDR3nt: TGTGCCACCGGGACAGGGCTGGCAGGGCAGTTCTTC

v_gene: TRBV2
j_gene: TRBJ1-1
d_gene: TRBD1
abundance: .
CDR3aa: CASRLDRKNTEAFF
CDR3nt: TGTGCCAGCAGATTGGACAGGAAGAACACTGAAGCTTTCTTT

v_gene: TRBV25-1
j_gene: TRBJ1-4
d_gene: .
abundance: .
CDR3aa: CASSEWGGGKEKLFF
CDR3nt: TGTGCCAGCAGTGAATGGGGCGGGGGCAAAGAAAAACTGTTTTTT

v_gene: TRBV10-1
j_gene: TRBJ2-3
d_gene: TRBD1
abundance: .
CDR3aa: CASSDLDREGTDTQYF
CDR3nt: TGCGCCAGCAGTGACCTCGACAGGGAAGGCACAGATACGCAGTATTTT

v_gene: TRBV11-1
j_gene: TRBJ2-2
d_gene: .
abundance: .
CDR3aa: CASSPDPGENTGELFF
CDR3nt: TGTGCCAGCAGCCCGGATCCAGGGGAGAACACCGGGGAGCTGTTTTTT

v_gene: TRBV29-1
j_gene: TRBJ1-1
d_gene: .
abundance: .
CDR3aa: CSVEVWTVKSTEAFF
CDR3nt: TGCAGCGTTGAAGTTTGGACAGTTAAGTCTACTGAAGCTTTCTTT

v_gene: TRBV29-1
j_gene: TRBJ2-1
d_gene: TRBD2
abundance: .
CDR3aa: CSGEGLADLSYNEQFF
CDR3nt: TGCAGCGGTGAAGGGCTAGCGGACCTCTCCTACAATGAGCAGTTCTTC

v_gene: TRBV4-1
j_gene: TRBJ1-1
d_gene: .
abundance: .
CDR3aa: CASSRVGADTEAFF
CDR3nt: TGCGCCAGCAGCCGTGTGGGGGCGGACACTGAAGCTTTCTTT

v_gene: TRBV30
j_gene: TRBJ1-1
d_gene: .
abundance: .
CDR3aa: CACFHPGHLNTEAFF
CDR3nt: TGTGCCTGTTTCCACCCGGGACACCTGAACACTGAAGCTTTCTTT

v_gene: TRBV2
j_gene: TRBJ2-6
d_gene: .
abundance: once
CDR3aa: CASSEARGGGRFSGANVLTF
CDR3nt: TGTGCCAGCAGTGAGGCTAGGGGAGGGGGCCGTTTTTCTGGGGCCAACGTCCTGACTTTC

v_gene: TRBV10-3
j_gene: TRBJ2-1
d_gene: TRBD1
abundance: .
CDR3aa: CAIMGTGGVNEQFF
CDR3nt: TGTGCCATCATGGGGACAGGGGGAGTGAATGAGCAGTTCTTC

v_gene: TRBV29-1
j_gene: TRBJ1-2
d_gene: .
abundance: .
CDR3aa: CSVGATVDYGYTF
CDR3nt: TGCAGCGTTGGTGCTACAGTAGACTATGGCTACACCTTC

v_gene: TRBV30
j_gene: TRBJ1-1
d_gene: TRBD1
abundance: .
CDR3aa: CARRTGRSEAFF
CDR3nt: TGTGCCCGCCGGACAGGGAGGTCTGAAGCTTTCTTT

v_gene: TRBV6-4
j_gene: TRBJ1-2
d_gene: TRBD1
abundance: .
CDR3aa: CASGGQGAGGYGYTF
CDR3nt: TGTGCCAGCGGGGGACAGGGGGCGGGCGGCTATGGCTACACCTTC